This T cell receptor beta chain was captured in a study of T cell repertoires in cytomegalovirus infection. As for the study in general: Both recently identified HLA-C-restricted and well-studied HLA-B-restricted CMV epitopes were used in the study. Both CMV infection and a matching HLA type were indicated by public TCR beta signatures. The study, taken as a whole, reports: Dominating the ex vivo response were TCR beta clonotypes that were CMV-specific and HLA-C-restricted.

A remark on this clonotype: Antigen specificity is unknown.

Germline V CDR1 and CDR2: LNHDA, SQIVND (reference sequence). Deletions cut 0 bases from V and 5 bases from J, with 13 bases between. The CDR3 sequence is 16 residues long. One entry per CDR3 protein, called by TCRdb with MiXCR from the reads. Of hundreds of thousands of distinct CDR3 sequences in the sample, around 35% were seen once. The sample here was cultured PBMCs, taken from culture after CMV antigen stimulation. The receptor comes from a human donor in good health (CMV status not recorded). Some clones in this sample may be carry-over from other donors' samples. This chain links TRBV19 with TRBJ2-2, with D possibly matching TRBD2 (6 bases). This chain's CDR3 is CASSIDPGELTGELFF. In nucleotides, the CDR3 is TGTGCCAGTAGTATAGATCCGGGAGAGTTGACCGGGGAGCTGTTTTTT.